The sample holds one count of the clone carrying this T cell receptor (beta chain). Its target is unknown. There are 18 residues in the CDR3. The germline gives CDR1 LGHNA, CDR2 YSLEER. With 0 bases removed from V and 4 bases from J, the gap between germline ends came to 19 bases. This entry comes from a study of cytomegalovirus exposure and HLA in healthy donors. Study findings and constraints: An analysis done earlier found most TCR beta V segments productive about 90% or about 30% of the time. A later analysis linked a missense variant in DCLRE1C to the trimming of TCR beta V and J genes. TCR beta chains associated with HLA were, in a later analysis, more clonally expanded than equally common others.

The PCR was carried out with 60 Vbeta primers and 13 Jbeta primers. Repertoires were generated with immunoSEQ multiplex PCR, while TCRdb's copy carries only in-frame clones and drops some. The sample carries 55,000 to 85,000 clones, roughly two thirds recorded once. The chain has TRBV4-3 and TRBJ2-4; perhaps TRBD1 as D (5 bases). This sequence originates from a woman between 45 and 65 years old in good health and CMV-seronegative. Sequencing was performed on PBMCs. The DNA for the CDR3 is TGCGCCAGCAGCCAAGAGAGCAACCGACTGGGGCGGAAAAACATTCAGTACTTC. This codes for CASSQESNRLGRKNIQYF.